This T cell receptor (beta chain) was captured in a study of OX40 agonist ivuxolimab in advanced cancers. Study-level background: Eligibility admitted prior anti-PD-1, anti-PD-L1 or anti-CTLA-4 therapy; around 38% had some.

Study outcomes and limitations: Among the lowest peripheral clonal expansion occurred in 0.1-3.0 mg/kg partial responders.

In germline, CDR1 is SGHTA, CDR2 FQGTGA. The length of the CDR3 is 15 residues. Trimming took 5 bases from V and 2 from J, leaving 15 bases between them. Comments on this clone: The antigen is not known.

Data came from immunoSEQ multiplex PCR; TCRdb stores just in-frame clones and leaves some out. The data show around 81,000 clones, 88% seen once. This specimen consisted of CD4+ or CD8+ T cells sorted from blood, obtained in a trial of the OX40 agonist ivuxolimab. This chain uses TRBV7-3 with TRBJ2-5; D gene uncertain. The TCR was taken from an adult with an advanced solid tumor such as melanoma, head and neck, liver or kidney cancer. The CDR3 sequence is CASSKMAGEQETQYF. In nucleotides, the CDR3 is TGTGCCAGCAGCAAGATGGCCGGCGAACAAGAGACCCAGTACTTC.